A single sample gave rise to the 20 T cell receptor beta chains below, sequenced in a study of response to subunit inactivated influenza vaccine. MiXCR, run by TCRdb on the RT-PCR reads, gives a single entry per CDR3 protein. This sample has some 640,000 distinct CDR3 sequences, with approximately 15% found just once. Sample: PBMCs from blood, taken 14 days before vaccination. The origin of the receptors is a man aged 45-60 years who received an inactivated influenza vaccine.

This clonotype has a count of ten or more. The chain recombines TRBV20-1 with TRBJ1-5, with TRBD1 identical over 7 bases. V lost 5 bases to trimming and J lost 5 bases; unmatched junction nucleotides: 6. CDR1 and CDR2 from the germline V gene are DFQATT and SNEGSKA (reference sequence). This CDR3 region has 13 residues. The CDR3 bases are TGCAGTGCTTGGAGGGGGCTGGATCAGCCCCAGCATTTT. As protein: CSAWRGLDQPQHF.

The rearrangement uses TRBV6-2 or TRBV6-3 and TRBJ1-5; the match to TRBD1 covers 8 bases. The germline V gene encodes CDR1 MNHEY and CDR2 SVGEGT. This CDR3 is 13 amino acids long. V was clipped by 9 bases and J by 4 bases; unmatched bases: 5. The CDR3 coding sequence is TGTGCCAGTCGGGACAGGAGGAATCAGCCCCAGCATTTT. Residues: CASRDRRNQPQHF.

The chain couples TRBV7-2 to TRBJ2-5; 11 bases are a match to TRBD2. After removal of 5 bases from V and 7 bases from J, the junction contained 15 bases not matched to a gene. The CDR3 totals 17 residues. Germline-derived CDR1 and CDR2 are SGHTA and FQGNSA. The DNA for the CDR3 is TGTGCCAGCAGCCTCCGACTAGCGGGGCCGCTTTTCGGGACCCAGTACTTC. It yields the protein CASSLRLAGPLFGTQYF.

The V gene is TRBV29-1, the J gene TRBJ2-3; D is undetermined. The germline gives CDR1 SQVTM, CDR2 ANQGSEA. This CDR3 contains 11 residues. The V and J ends lost 4 bases and 3 bases respectively, with 5 bases between them. The CDR3 coding sequence is TGCAGCGTTGTTTTGACAGATACGCAGTATTTT. It yields the protein CSVVLTDTQYF.

Many counts were recorded for this clonotype. The rearrangement links TRBV15 to TRBJ2-7; D is undetermined. Trimming took 1 base from V and 7 from J, leaving 11 bases between them. The germline gives CDR1 LNHNV, CDR2 YYDKDF (reference sequence). CDR3 length: 13 amino acids. CDR3 nucleotide sequence: TGTGCCACCAGCAGAGGCCTTTCGTCGGAGCAGTACTTC. As protein: CATSRGLSSEQYF.

A few counts support this clonotype. The J gene is TRBJ2-5, the V gene TRBV20-1, with 8 positions matching TRBD1. Germline V gene sequence: CDR1 DFQATT, CDR2 SNEGSKA (reference sequence). With 6 bases clipped from V and 3 bases from J, the junction kept 6 bases outside the gene matches. This CDR3 has 13 residues. The CDR3 sequence is CSAPMTGEETQYF. CDR3 in DNA: TGCAGTGCGCCTATGACAGGGGAAGAGACCCAGTACTTC.

This rearrangement joins TRBV4-1 to TRBJ2-5; D ambiguous. Germline V gene sequence: CDR1 MGHRA, CDR2 YSYEKL. The CDR3 loop spans 13 amino acids. Trimming took off 1 base at V and 4 bases at J, with 7 bases between the two ends. As DNA, the CDR3 is TGCGCCAGCAGCCAAGTACAGCGAGAGACCCAGTACTTC. Translation gives CASSQVQRETQYF.

This clonotype was observed many times. The chain recombines TRBV7-8 with TRBJ1-2, with 8 bases matching TRBD1. The germline CDR1 and CDR2 sequences are SGHVS and FQNEAQ. The CDR3 is 18 residues long. Trimming cost V 1 base and J 4 bases; bases outside gene matches: 14. CDR3 sequence: CASSLESTGDYYFYGYTF. In nucleotides, the CDR3 is TGTGCCAGCAGCTTAGAATCGACAGGGGATTACTACTTCTATGGCTACACCTTC.

This clonotype was recorded a few times. The chain links TRBV30 to TRBJ2-5; D perhaps matches TRBD1 (6 bases). Germline assignment: CDR1 GTSNPN and CDR2 SVGIG (reference sequence). Deletions cut 2 bases from V and 3 bases from J, with 13 bases between. CDR3 length equals 14 residues. In nucleotides, the CDR3 is TGTGCCTGGAGTCCTCGGACAGAAAAAGAGACCCAGTACTTC. This codes for CAWSPRTEKETQYF.

This clonotype was detected a few times. The chain combines TRBV7-9 with TRBJ1-6, with 9 bases that match TRBD1. The CDR3 spans 15 residues. The junction had 6 bases not matched to a gene; V was cut back by 5 bases and J by 7 bases. CDR1 and CDR2 from the germline V gene are SEHNR and FQNEAQ (reference sequence). CDR3 sequence (DNA): TGTGCCAGCAGCCCCGGGACAGGGAACAATTCACCCCTCCACTTT. This encodes CASSPGTGNNSPLHF.

This clonotype showed up just a few times. The J gene is TRBJ1-1, the V gene TRBV9, with 7 bases aligning to TRBD1. The V and J ends lost 4 bases and 0 bases, in that order; junction bases with no gene match: 15. CDR3 length: 18 amino acids. Germline V gene lookup returns CDR1 SGDLS and CDR2 YYNGEE. The CDR3 spells CASSPGLRGQVVNTEAFF. In DNA, the CDR3 is TGTGCCAGCAGCCCCGGTTTGAGGGGGCAAGTGGTGAACACTGAAGCTTTCTTT.

This sequence joins TRBV20-1 and TRBJ1-2; a possible D gene is TRBD1 (6 bases). Trimming took 3 bases from V and 8 from J, leaving 16 bases between them. The CDR3 is 13 residues long. Germline V gives CDR1 DFQATT, CDR2 SNEGSKA (reference sequence). The CDR3, as DNA: TGCAGTGCTAGTTTTCGGGGGGCGCTCGGCTACACCTTC. Encoded protein: CSASFRGALGYTF.

This clonotype has a handful of counts. This chain joins TRBV7-2 and TRBJ2-7, with D uncertain. Germline V gene sequence: CDR1 SGHTA, CDR2 FQGNSA. Trimming cost V 1 base and J 0 bases, with 7 bases left between them. CDR3 length: 14 residues. CDR3 in DNA: TGTGCCAGCAGCTTAGGTGTAGACTCCTACGAGCAGTACTTC. Translated, it gives CASSLGVDSYEQYF.

The J gene is TRBJ1-3, the V gene TRBV4-3; D gene ambiguous. The CDR3 consists of 17 residues. V lost 0 bases and J lost 5, with 17 bases in between. The germline V gene encodes CDR1 LGHNA and CDR2 YSLEER. CDR3 amino acids: CASSQDIGVQNRNTIYF. The CDR3 DNA is TGCGCCAGCAGCCAAGATATCGGTGTACAGAATCGAAACACCATATATTTT.

The chain is built from TRBV5-1 and TRBJ2-7; D is unresolved. Per the germline V gene, CDR1 is SGHRS and CDR2 is YFSETQ. V shed 6 bases and J shed 4 bases, with 26 bases lying between them. The CDR3 sequence is 17 residues long. The CDR3 DNA sequence: TGCGCCAGCACCCCGGACGGCACCTCAAAAGGGAATTACGAGCAGTACTTC. It yields the protein CASTPDGTSKGNYEQYF.

The chain links TRBV14 to TRBJ2-1; possible D gene TRBD1, 6 bases. This CDR3 region has 13 residues. V was trimmed by 4 bases and J by 9 bases, leaving 13 bases between them. The germline CDR1 and CDR2 sequences are SGHDN and FVKESK. Written as DNA, the CDR3 is TGTGCCAGCAGCCCGCACAGGGTTGGTGAGCAGTTCTTC. Translated, it gives CASSPHRVGEQFF.

In its sample, this clonotype was seen many times. This rearrangement joins TRBV6-5 to TRBJ2-1; 8 nucleotides line up with TRBD2. This CDR3 has 15 amino acids. CDR1 is MNHEY, CDR2 SVGAGI, per germline. Losses at the gene ends were 0 bases for V and 6 bases for J; bases not matched to a gene: 4. The CDR3 DNA follows: TGTGCCAGCAGTTACTCATTAGCGGGGTTCAATGAGCAGTTCTTC. It encodes CASSYSLAGFNEQFF.

The CDR3 DNA reads TGTGCCAGCAGTTACTCCCCCGCTAGCGGGAACATGGAGACCCAGTACTTC. Its translation: CASSYSPASGNMETQYF. V gene TRBV6-5 combines with J gene TRBJ2-5; 9 bases align to TRBD2. Trimming at V came to 0 bases and at J to 5 bases, leaving 10 bases not matched to a gene. Germline CDR1 reads MNHEY; CDR2 reads SVGAGI. The CDR3 has 17 amino acids.

This clonotype was observed a handful of times. The V and J genes are TRBV11-2 and TRBJ2-3; TRBD2 matches 9 bases. In germline, CDR1 is SGHAT, CDR2 FQNNGV. V was clipped by 1 base and J by 3 bases; unmatched bases: 17. The CDR3 has 20 amino acids. The CDR3 DNA is TGTGCCAGCAGCTTAGTTACTCCTAGCGGGGAAGGATTATGGACAGATACGCAGTATTTT. Its protein product is CASSLVTPSGEGLWTDTQYF.

This clonotype was counted a few times. The V and J genes are TRBV20-1 and TRBJ1-2; D perhaps matches TRBD1 (5 bases). V lost 0 bases and J lost 6, with 14 bases in between. CDR1 is DFQATT, CDR2 SNEGSKA, per germline (reference sequence). This CDR3 region has 14 residues. CDR3 sequence reads: CSARDSIGAHGYTF. DNA of the CDR3: TGCAGTGCTAGAGATAGCATTGGGGCACATGGCTACACCTTC.